A selection of T cell receptor beta chains follows, all from one sample in a study of shared clonotypes between healthy human individuals. TCRdb keeps only in-frame clones here, not all; method: immunoSEQ multiplex PCR. This table has about 1.5 million clones, 95% to 99% appearing once. Material for sequencing was naive CD4+ T cells sorted from blood. The receptors derive from a man younger than 40 in good health. The CDR3 runs from the conserved cysteine through the conserved F or W. The D gene is left open where the match is weak. The listing skips clone size in some rows; elsewhere it reads once, few, many or a size class.

abundance,d_gene,v_gene,j_gene,CDR3aa,CDR3nt
-,-,TRBV5-6,TRBJ2-5,CASSLNPVGETQYF,TGTGCCAGCAGCTTGAATCCGGTCGGGGAGACCCAGTACTTC
-,-,TRBV9,TRBJ2-1,CASSVGSYNEQFF,TGTGCCAGCAGCGTAGGGAGCTACAATGAGCAGTTCTTC
once,-,TRBV11-2,TRBJ2-2,CASSLGPLSGELFF,TGTGCCAGCAGCCTTGGACCCCTATCGGGGGAGCTGTTTTTT
-,-,TRBV28,TRBJ2-7,CASRTAAPREQYF,TGTGCCAGCAGAACCGCCGCCCCTCGCGAGCAGTACTTC
-,-,TRBV29-1,TRBJ2-1,CSVIVRGPGYNEQFF,TGCAGCGTTATTGTGAGGGGTCCGGGATACAATGAGCAGTTCTTC
-,TRBD1,TRBV7-9,TRBJ1-1,CASSLVRDRVMNTEAFF,TGTGCCAGCAGCTTAGTCCGGGACAGGGTGATGAACACTGAAGCTTTCTTT
-,TRBD1,TRBV18,TRBJ2-7,CASSPGGSYEQYF,TGTGCCAGCTCCCCAGGGGGTTCCTACGAGCAGTACTTC
-,-,TRBV13,TRBJ2-3,CASSKGPDTQYF,TGTGCCAGCAGCAAGGGGCCAGATACGCAGTATTTT
-,-,TRBV27,TRBJ2-1,CASSLSRGVSSYNEQFF,TGTGCCAGCAGTTTATCGAGGGGGGTCAGCTCCTACAATGAGCAGTTCTTC
-,-,TRBV6-5,TRBJ2-7,CASSYSDNSYEQYF,TGTGCCAGCAGTTACTCGGACAACTCCTACGAGCAGTACTTC
-,TRBD1,TRBV5-1,TRBJ2-5,CASSLRTGTGIQETQYF,TGCGCCAGCAGCTTGAGAACCGGGACAGGGATCCAAGAGACCCAGTACTTC
-,-,TRBV18,TRBJ2-1,CASSPFSSSYNEQFF,TGTGCCAGCTCACCATTTAGCAGCTCCTACAATGAGCAGTTCTTC
-,TRBD2,TRBV4-2,TRBJ2-7,CASSPRTSGRASDSYEQYF,TGTGCCAGCAGCCCCCGAACTAGCGGGAGGGCCTCAGACTCCTACGAGCAGTACTTC
-,-,TRBV25-1,TRBJ1-4,CASSEGRLTNEKLFF,TGTGCCAGCAGTGAAGGACGGTTAACTAATGAAAAACTGTTTTTT
-,-,TRBV9,TRBJ2-3,CASSVGGPPMDTQYF,TGTGCCAGCAGCGTCGGAGGGCCTCCTATGGATACGCAGTATTTT
-,TRBD1,TRBV6-5,TRBJ2-7,CASSRTGGSYEQYF,TGTGCCAGCAGTCGGACAGGGGGCAGCTACGAGCAGTACTTC
once,TRBD1,TRBV28,TRBJ1-1,CASGMTGSGTEAFF,TGTGCCAGCGGTATGACAGGGAGTGGAACTGAAGCTTTCTTT
-,TRBD1,TRBV7-2,TRBJ2-3,CASSPTGQGPDTQYF,TGTGCCAGCAGCCCAACCGGACAGGGCCCAGATACGCAGTATTTT
-,TRBD2,TRBV5-1,TRBJ2-3,CASSLRQTSGKVYTQYF,TGCGCCAGCAGCTTACGCCAGACTAGCGGGAAAGTATATACGCAGTATTTT
-,-,TRBV5-3,TRBJ1-5,CARSGQDSNQPQHF,TGTGCCAGAAGCGGCCAGGATAGCAATCAGCCCCAGCATTTT
-,-,TRBV11-2,TRBJ1-5,CASSSVPNQPQHF,TGTGCCAGCAGCTCAGTGCCCAATCAGCCCCAGCATTTT
-,TRBD2,TRBV5-6,TRBJ2-7,CASSSQREGGYEQYF,TGTGCCAGCAGCTCCCAGCGGGAGGGCGGCTACGAGCAGTACTTC
-,TRBD2,TRBV9,TRBJ2-7,CASSVGAGVGEQYF,TGTGCCAGCAGCGTAGGGGCGGGAGTGGGGGAGCAGTACTTC
once,TRBD1,TRBV30,TRBJ1-3,CAWKRDRVIGNTIYF,TGTGCCTGGAAACGGGACAGGGTGATTGGAAACACCATATATTTT
-,-,TRBV28,TRBJ1-5,CASRSIGNQPQHF,TGTGCCAGCAGGTCTATCGGCAATCAGCCCCAGCATTTT
-,-,TRBV6-4,TRBJ2-2,CASSALRGAGELFF,TGTGCCAGCAGTGCTCTCAGGGGGGCCGGGGAGCTGTTTTTT
few,TRBD1,TRBV5-4,TRBJ1-1,CASSLQGGGTEAFF,TGTGCCAGCAGCTTGCAAGGGGGCGGCACTGAAGCTTTCTTT
-,-,TRBV15,TRBJ2-7,CATSRPLGYEQYF,TGTGCCACCAGCAGACCCCTAGGGTACGAGCAGTACTTC
-,-,TRBV9,TRBJ2-1,CASSVGLARNNEQFF,TGTGCCAGCAGCGTGGGACTCGCCCGTAACAATGAGCAGTTCTTC
-,TRBD2,TRBV9,TRBJ2-3,CASSSGGSNTQYF,TGTGCCAGTTCTAGCGGAGGCTCTAATACGCAGTATTTT
-,-,TRBV5-1,TRBJ2-5,CASSLGQPQARPQQETQYF,TGCGCCAGCAGCTTGGGACAGCCACAAGCAAGACCCCAACAAGAGACCCAGTACTTC
-,-,TRBV5-1,TRBJ2-7,CASRLRPDYEQYF,TGCGCCAGCCGGTTAAGACCGGACTACGAGCAGTACTTC
-,TRBD1,TRBV11-2,TRBJ1-4,CASGGGASNEKLFF,TGTGCCAGTGGAGGGGGCGCGTCTAATGAAAAACTGTTTTTT
-,TRBD2,TRBV5-1,TRBJ2-1,CASSLPLAGGYNEQFF,TGCGCCAGCAGCTTGCCGCTAGCGGGAGGGTACAATGAGCAGTTCTTC
-,TRBD1,TRBV5-4,TRBJ1-2,CASSLAGGSGYTF,TGTGCCAGCAGCTTGGCAGGGGGCAGTGGCTACACCTTC
-,-,TRBV5-4,TRBJ2-3,CASSPVMGATDTQYF,TGTGCCAGCAGCCCTGTCATGGGGGCCACAGATACGCAGTATTTT
-,TRBD2,TRBV15,TRBJ2-1,CATSGPTSGIRNEQFF,TGTGCCACCAGCGGCCCGACTAGCGGGATTAGGAATGAGCAGTTCTTC
-,-,TRBV21-1,TRBJ2-1,CASSETPKDRDDHNEQFF,TGTGCCAGCAGCGAAACCCCGAAGGACAGGGATGATCACAATGAGCAGTTCTTC
-,-,TRBV2,TRBJ1-5,CASSPTGQPQHF,TGTGCCAGCAGTCCGACGGGGCAGCCCCAGCATTTT
-,-,TRBV28,TRBJ2-3,CASSLRGSSTDTQYF,TGTGCCAGCAGTTTAAGGGGGAGTTCCACAGATACGCAGTATTTT
-,TRBD2,TRBV28,TRBJ2-7,CASSIGTSGYYEQYF,TGTGCCAGCAGCATAGGGACTAGCGGATACTACGAGCAGTACTTC